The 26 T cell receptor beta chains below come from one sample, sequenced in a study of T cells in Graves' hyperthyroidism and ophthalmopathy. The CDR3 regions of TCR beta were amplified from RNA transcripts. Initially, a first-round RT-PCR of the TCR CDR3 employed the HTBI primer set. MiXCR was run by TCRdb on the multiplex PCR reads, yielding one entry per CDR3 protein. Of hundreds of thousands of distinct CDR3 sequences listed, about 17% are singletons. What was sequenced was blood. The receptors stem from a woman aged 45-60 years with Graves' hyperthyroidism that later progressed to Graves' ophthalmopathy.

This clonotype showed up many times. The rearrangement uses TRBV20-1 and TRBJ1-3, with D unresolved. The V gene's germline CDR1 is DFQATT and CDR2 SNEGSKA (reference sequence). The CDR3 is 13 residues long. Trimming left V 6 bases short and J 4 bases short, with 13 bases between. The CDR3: CSASRISGNTIYF. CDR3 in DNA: TGCAGTGCAAGTAGGATTTCGGGAAACACCATATATTTT.

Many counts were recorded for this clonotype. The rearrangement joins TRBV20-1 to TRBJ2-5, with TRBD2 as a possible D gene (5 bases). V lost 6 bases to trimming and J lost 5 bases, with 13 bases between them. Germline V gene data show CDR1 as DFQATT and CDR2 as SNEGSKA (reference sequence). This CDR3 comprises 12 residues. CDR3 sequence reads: CSALVGGETQYF. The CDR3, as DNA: TGCAGTGCGCTGGTGGGCGGGGAGACCCAGTACTTC.

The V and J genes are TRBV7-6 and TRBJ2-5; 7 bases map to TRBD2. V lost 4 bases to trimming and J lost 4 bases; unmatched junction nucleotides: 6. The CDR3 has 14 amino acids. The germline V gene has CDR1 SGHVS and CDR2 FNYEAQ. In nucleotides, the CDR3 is TGTGCCAGCAGCTCGCGACTAGCCCCAGAGACCCAGTACTTC. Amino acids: CASSSRLAPETQYF.

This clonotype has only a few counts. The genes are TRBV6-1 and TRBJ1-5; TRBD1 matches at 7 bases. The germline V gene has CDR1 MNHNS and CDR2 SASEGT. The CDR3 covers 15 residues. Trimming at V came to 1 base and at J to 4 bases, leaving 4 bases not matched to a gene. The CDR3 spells CASSEEGGLNQPQHF. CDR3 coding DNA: TGTGCCAGCAGTGAAGAAGGGGGCCTTAATCAGCCCCAGCATTTT.

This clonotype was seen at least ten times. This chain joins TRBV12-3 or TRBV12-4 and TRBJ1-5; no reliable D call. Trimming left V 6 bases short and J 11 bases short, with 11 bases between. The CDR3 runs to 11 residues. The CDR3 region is CASRENRAQHF. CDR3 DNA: TGTGCCAGCAGGGAGAATCGGGCCCAGCATTTT.

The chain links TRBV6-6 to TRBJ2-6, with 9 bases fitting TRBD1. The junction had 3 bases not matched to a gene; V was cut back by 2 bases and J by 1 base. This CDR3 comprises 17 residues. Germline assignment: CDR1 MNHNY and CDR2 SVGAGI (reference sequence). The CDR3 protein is CASSYDRGLSGANVLTF. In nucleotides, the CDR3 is TGTGCCAGCAGTTACGACAGGGGGTTGTCTGGGGCCAACGTCCTGACTTTC.

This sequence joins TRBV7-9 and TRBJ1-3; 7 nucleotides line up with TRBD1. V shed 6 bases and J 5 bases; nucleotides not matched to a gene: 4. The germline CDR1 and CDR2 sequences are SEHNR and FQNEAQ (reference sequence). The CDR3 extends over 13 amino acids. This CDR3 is CASRDRPRNTIYF. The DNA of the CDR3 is TGTGCCAGCAGGGACAGGCCGCGAAACACCATATATTTT.

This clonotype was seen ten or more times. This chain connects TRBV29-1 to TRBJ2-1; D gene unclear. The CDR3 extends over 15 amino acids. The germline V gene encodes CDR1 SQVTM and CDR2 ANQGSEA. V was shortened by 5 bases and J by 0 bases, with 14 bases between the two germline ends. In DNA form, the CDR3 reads TGCAGCGTTCCCCGCACCGCGAACTCCTACAATGAGCAGTTCTTC. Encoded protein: CSVPRTANSYNEQFF.

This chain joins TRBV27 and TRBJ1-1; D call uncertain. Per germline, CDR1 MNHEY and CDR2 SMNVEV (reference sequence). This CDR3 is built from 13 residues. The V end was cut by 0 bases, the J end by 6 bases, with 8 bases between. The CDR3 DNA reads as TGTGCCAGCAGTTTATCCAGGCTTGCTGAAGCTTTCTTT. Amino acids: CASSLSRLAEAFF.

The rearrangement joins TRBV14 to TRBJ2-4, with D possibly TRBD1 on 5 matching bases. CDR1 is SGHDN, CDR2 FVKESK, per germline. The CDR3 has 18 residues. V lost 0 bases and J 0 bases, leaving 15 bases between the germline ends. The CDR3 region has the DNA TGTGCCAGCAGCCAAGATCATTGGACAATCCTAGCCAAAAACATTCAGTACTTC. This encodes CASSQDHWTILAKNIQYF.

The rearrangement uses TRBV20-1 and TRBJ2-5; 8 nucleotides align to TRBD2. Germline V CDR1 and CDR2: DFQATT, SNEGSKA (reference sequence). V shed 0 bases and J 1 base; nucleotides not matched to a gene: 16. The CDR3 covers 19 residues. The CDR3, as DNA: TGCAGTGCTAGAGAGTACCCAATTACGGCGGGGGGCCCCCAAGAGACCCAGTACTTC. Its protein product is CSAREYPITAGGPQETQYF.

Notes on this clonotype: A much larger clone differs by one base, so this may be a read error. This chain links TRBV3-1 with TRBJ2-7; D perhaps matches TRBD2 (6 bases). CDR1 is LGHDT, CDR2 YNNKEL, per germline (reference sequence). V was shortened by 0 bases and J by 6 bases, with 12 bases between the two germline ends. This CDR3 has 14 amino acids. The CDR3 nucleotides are TGTGCCAGCAGCCAAGATAGGGAGGCCTGCGAGCAGTACTTC. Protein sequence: CASSQDREACEQYF.

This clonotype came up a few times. The chain's CDR3 is CSASKTGTYEQYF. The DNA for the CDR3 is TGCAGTGCTAGTAAGACAGGGACGTACGAGCAGTACTTC. The chain recombines TRBV20-1 with TRBJ2-7; 7 bases are a match to TRBD1. The CDR3 spans 13 residues. The V gene end was trimmed by 3 bases and the J gene end by 4 bases; junction bases not matched to a gene: 6. The germline V gene encodes CDR1 DFQATT and CDR2 SNEGSKA (reference sequence).

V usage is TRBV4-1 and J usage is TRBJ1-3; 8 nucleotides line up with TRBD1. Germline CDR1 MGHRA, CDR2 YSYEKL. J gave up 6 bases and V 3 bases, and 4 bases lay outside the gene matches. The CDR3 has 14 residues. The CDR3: CASSQPTGENTIYF. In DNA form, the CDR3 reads TGCGCCAGCAGCCAGCCGACAGGGGAAAACACCATATATTTT.

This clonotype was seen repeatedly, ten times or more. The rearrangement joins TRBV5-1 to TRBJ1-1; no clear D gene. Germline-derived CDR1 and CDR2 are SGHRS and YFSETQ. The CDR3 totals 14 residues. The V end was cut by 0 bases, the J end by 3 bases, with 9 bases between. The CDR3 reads CASSLEGGDTEAFF. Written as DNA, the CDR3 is TGCGCCAGCAGCTTGGAGGGCGGAGACACTGAAGCTTTCTTT.

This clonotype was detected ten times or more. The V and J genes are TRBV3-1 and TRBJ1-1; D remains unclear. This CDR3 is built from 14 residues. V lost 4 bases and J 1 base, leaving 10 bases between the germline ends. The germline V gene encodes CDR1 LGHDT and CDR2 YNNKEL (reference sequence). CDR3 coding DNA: TGTGCCAGCAGCCGTGAAGTTCGGAACACTGAAGCTTTCTTT. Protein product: CASSREVRNTEAFF.

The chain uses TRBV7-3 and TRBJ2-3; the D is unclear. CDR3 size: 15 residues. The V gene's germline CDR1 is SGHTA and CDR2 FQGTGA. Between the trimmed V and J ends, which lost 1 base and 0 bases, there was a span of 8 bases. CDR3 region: CASSLMAASTDTQYF. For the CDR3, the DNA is TGTGCCAGCAGCTTAATGGCTGCTAGCACAGATACGCAGTATTTT.

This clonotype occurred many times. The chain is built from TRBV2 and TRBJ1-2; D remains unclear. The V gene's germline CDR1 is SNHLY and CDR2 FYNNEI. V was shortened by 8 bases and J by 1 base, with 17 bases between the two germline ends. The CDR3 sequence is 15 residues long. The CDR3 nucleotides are TGTGCCAGCTACCAGTCAAATAGGGTTAACTATGGCTACACCTTC. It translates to CASYQSNRVNYGYTF.

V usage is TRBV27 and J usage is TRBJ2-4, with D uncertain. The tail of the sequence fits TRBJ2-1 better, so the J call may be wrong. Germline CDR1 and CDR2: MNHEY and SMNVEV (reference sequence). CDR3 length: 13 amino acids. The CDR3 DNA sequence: TGTGCCAGCAGTTTAGGTCGGGCGGCTATTCAGTTCTTC. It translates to CASSLGRAAIQFF.

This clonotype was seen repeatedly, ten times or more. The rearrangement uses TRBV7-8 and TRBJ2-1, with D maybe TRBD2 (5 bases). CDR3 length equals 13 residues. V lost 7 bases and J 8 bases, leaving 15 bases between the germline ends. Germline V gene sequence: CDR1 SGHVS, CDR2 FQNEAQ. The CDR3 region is CASKPGRGHEQFF. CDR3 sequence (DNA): TGTGCCAGCAAACCGGGCCGAGGGCATGAGCAGTTCTTC. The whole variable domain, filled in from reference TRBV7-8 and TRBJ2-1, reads GAGVSQSPRYKVAKRGQDVALRCDPISGHVSLFWYQQALGQGPEFLTYFQNEAQLDKSGLPSDRFFAERPEGSVSTLKIQRTQQEDSAVYLCASKPGRGHEQFFGPGTRLTVL.

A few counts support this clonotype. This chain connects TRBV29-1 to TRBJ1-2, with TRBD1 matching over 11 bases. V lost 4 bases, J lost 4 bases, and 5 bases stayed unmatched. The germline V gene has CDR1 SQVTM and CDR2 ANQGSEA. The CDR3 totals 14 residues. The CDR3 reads CSVVRDRGSYGYTF. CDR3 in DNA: TGCAGCGTTGTGCGGGACAGGGGGAGCTATGGCTACACCTTC.

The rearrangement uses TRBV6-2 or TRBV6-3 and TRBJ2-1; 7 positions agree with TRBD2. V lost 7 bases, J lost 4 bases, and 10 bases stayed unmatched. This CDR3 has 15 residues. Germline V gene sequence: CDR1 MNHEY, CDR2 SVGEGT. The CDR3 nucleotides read TGTGCCAGCACTCGACTGGGGGGGGGTTACAATGAGCAGTTCTTC. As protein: CASTRLGGGYNEQFF.

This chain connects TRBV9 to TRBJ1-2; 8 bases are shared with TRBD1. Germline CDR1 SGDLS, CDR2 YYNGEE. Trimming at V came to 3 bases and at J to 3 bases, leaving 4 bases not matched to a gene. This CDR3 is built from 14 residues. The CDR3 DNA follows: TGTGCCAGCAGCGGGACAGGGTTGCACTATGGCTACACCTTC. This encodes CASSGTGLHYGYTF. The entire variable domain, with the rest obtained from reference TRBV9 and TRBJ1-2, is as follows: DSGVTQTPKHLITATGQRVTLRCSPRSGDLSVYWYQQSLDQGLQFLIQYYNGEERAKGNILERFSAQQFPDLHSELNLSSLELGDSALYFCASSGTGLHYGYTFGSGTRLTVV.

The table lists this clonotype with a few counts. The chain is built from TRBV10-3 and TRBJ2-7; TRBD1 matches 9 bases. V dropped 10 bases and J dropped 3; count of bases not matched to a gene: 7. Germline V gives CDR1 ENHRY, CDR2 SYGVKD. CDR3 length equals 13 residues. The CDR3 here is CATLQGANYEQYF. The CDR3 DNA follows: TGTGCCACCCTACAGGGGGCCAACTACGAGCAGTACTTC.

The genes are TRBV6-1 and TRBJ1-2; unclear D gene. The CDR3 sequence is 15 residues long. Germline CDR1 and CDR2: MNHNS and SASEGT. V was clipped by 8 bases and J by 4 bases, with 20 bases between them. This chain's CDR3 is CASRSVSKRSYGYTF. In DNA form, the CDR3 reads TGTGCCAGCCGCTCTGTTTCGAAACGGAGCTATGGCTACACCTTC.

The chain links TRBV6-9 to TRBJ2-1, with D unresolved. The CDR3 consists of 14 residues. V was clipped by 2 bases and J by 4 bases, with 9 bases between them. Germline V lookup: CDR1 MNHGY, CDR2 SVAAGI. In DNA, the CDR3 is TGTGCCAGCAGTTATGGGGTCCAGTACAATGAGCAGTTCTTC. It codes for CASSYGVQYNEQFF.